Listed below are T cell receptor beta chains from one sample, sequenced in a study of identical twins. Each CDR3 protein is one row after TCRdb ran MiXCR on the 5' RACE reads. The sample shows 690,000 or so distinct CDR3 sequences, around 8.3% of them seen only once. These data also formed part of another study, on yellow fever vaccine responses in identical twins.

Material for sequencing was PBMCs. The receptors were gathered from a woman between 18 and 29 years old in good health. CDR3s include the opening cysteine and the closing phenylalanine or tryptophan. A D gene is named only where the DNA matches it firmly. Clone size is given for some rows only: seen once, a few or many times, or a class if the clone is expanded.

-,TRBV4-2,TRBD2,TRBJ2-2,TGTGCCAGCAGCCTAGGACTAGCGGGAGGGAAGAAGAAGAACACCGGGGAGCTGTTTTTT,CASSLGLAGGKKKNTGELFF
-,TRBV7-2,-,TRBJ2-7,TGTGCCAGCAGCTTAGGAACTGGGGTTCATGGGGAGCAGTACTTC,CASSLGTGVHGEQYF
few,TRBV5-1,TRBD2,TRBJ2-7,TGCGCCAGCAGCCCCCCTAGAAGCGGGGGGGCTCTCGAGCAGTACTTC,CASSPPRSGGALEQYF
-,TRBV7-9,TRBD1,TRBJ1-2,TGTGCCAGCAGTTTAACAGGGGGGCGAGACTATGGCTACACCTTC,CASSLTGGRDYGYTF
few,TRBV29-1,-,TRBJ2-1,TGCAGCGCGACCCTCTCCGGGGGAGTCCATGAGCAGTTCTTC,CSATLSGGVHEQFF
few,TRBV4-3,-,TRBJ2-3,TGCGCCAGCAGCCAAGATCTCCTGCGGGGAGCGGCGACAGATACGCAGTATTTT,CASSQDLLRGAATDTQYF
-,TRBV2,-,TRBJ1-5,TGTGCCACGGGAAGGGTTAGCAATCAGCCCCAGCATTTT,CATGRVSNQPQHF
many,TRBV5-6,-,TRBJ1-2,TGTGCCAGCAGCTTGTACCGTCGAGCAGCCGATGGCTACACCTTC,CASSLYRRAADGYTF
-,TRBV27,-,TRBJ2-3,TGTGCCAGCAGGCCGCGGGCTAGCAGCACAGATACGCAGTATTTT,CASRPRASSTDTQYF
-,TRBV20-1,-,TRBJ2-2,TGCAGTGCTGGGACCTCGGGACCAATGAACACCGGGGAGCTGTTTTTT,CSAGTSGPMNTGELFF
-,TRBV27,-,TRBJ2-1,TGTGCCAGCAGTTTATTCCTAGCGAGGAACAATGAGCAGTTCTTC,CASSLFLARNNEQFF
few,TRBV27,TRBD1,TRBJ2-7,TGTGCCAGCAGTTTAGACGACAGGGGGGAGCAGTACTTC,CASSLDDRGEQYF
-,TRBV6-5,-,TRBJ1-1,TGTGCCAGCAGTCAGGGCCCCACTGAAGCTTTCTTT,CASSQGPTEAFF
few,TRBV19,-,TRBJ2-7,TGTGCCAGTAGTAAGGACCCCGTGGCGGAAGGGCAGTACTTC,CASSKDPVAEGQYF
-,TRBV12-3/TRBV12-4,-,TRBJ2-1,TGTGCCAGCAGTCCAGGGGAGAGTGGTACCTACAATGAGCAGTTCTTC,CASSPGESGTYNEQFF
-,TRBV27,TRBD2,TRBJ2-3,TGTGCCAGCAGTTCCGCGTGGACTAGCGGGAGACTCACAGATACGCAGTATTTT,CASSSAWTSGRLTDTQYF
-,TRBV20-1,-,TRBJ2-7,TGCAGTGCTAGAGTGGAACGGGTCTCCTACGAGCAGTACTTC,CSARVERVSYEQYF
few,TRBV10-3,TRBD2,TRBJ2-3,TGTGCCACAGGGATCGGCGGGAGTGGTCCAGATACGCAGTATTTT,CATGIGGSGPDTQYF
few,TRBV5-1,-,TRBJ1-1,TGCGCCAGCAGCTCCTTCTCAGGGAACACTGAAGCTTTCTTT,CASSSFSGNTEAFF
few,TRBV7-6,-,TRBJ2-2,TGTGCCGGGAGGCAGAGGGACACCGGGGAGCTGTTTTTT,CAGRQRDTGELFF
few,TRBV7-2,TRBD2,TRBJ2-7,TGTGCCAGCAGCTTAGCACTAGCGGGAGACCCGTGGTACTTC,CASSLALAGDPWYF
few,TRBV6-5,-,TRBJ1-1,TGTGCCAGCAGTTACTCGACCAGTGCCAACACTGAAGCTTTCTTT,CASSYSTSANTEAFF